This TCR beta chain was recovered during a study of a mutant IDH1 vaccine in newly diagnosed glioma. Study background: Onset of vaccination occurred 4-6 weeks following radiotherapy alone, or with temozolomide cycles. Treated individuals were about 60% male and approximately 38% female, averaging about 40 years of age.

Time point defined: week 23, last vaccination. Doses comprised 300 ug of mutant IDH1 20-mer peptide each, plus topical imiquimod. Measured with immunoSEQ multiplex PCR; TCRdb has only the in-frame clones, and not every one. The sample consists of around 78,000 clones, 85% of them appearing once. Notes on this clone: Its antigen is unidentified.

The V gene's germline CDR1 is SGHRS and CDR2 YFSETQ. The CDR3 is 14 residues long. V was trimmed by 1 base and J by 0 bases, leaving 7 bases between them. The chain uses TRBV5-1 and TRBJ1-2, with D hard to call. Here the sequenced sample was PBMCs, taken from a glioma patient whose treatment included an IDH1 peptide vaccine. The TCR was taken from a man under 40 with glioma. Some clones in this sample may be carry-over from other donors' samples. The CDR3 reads CASSLTAANYGYTF. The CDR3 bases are TGCGCCAGCAGCTTGACGGCCGCTAACTATGGCTACACCTTC.